The rows below give T cell receptor beta chains drawn from one sample of a study of identical twins' blood T cells. MiXCR was run by TCRdb on the 5' RACE reads, yielding one entry per CDR3 protein. This sample has roughly 380,000 distinct CDR3 sequences, with about 28% found just once. The sequencing sample was made of PBMCs. The receptor set was obtained from a woman between 18 and 55 years old in good health. The CDR3 runs from the conserved cysteine through the conserved F or W. The D gene is left open where the match is weak. A clone size is listed for some rows: how often the clone was seen (once, few, many), or a class if it is expanded.

TRBV4-3	TRBD1	TRBJ1-5	many	TGTGCCAGCAGTTTACAGACAGGGAATCAGCCCCAGCATTTT	CASSLQTGNQPQHF
TRBV6-5	TRBD1	TRBJ1-2	many	TGTGCCAGCAGCTCATCCAGGGGGACTTACTATGGCTACACCTTC	CASSSSRGTYYGYTF
TRBV14	-	TRBJ1-2	few	TGTGCCAGCAGCAACGCCCAGGGAAACTACACCTTC	CASSNAQGNYTF
TRBV20-1	TRBD2	TRBJ2-1	-	TGCAGTTCGACGACTAGCGGGGGATACAATGAGCAGTTCTTC	CSSTTSGGYNEQFF
TRBV28	-	TRBJ2-3	few	TGTGCCAGCAGTTCCCCCGGGCAGGCAGATACGCAGTATTTT	CASSSPGQADTQYF
TRBV2	-	TRBJ1-1	-	TGTGCCAGCAGTGAAGGTATAAACACTGAAGCTTTCTTT	CASSEGINTEAFF
TRBV29-1	-	TRBJ2-5	many	TGCAGCGTTGATCCGGACCAAGAGACCCAGTACTTC	CSVDPDQETQYF
TRBV6-4	-	TRBJ2-2	-	TGTGCCAGCAATTGCTGCCGGGATAAACCCTACAGCGGGGAGCTGTTTTTT	CASNCCRDKPYSGELFF
TRBV20-1	-	TRBJ2-2	few	TGCAGTGTTGCCTATGTGAACACCGGGGAGCTGTTTTTT	CSVAYVNTGELFF
TRBV6-2/TRBV6-3	TRBD2	TRBJ2-2	-	TGTGCCAGCAGGCAAACTACTAGCGCGGCCGGGGAGCTGTTTTTT	CASRQTTSAAGELFF
TRBV12-5	-	TRBJ1-5	-	TGTGCTAGTGGTTTCTTAATGTTGCAGCCCCAGCATTTT	CASGFLMLQPQHF
TRBV20-1	TRBD1	TRBJ2-3	-	TGCAGTGTCTCGACAGGGGGCGATGGGCCCCAGTATTTT	CSVSTGGDGPQYF
TRBV29-1	-	TRBJ2-1	-	TGCAGCGTTGTAGGATACGGATATAACAATGAGCAGTTCTTC	CSVVGYGYNNEQFF
TRBV6-2/TRBV6-3	-	TRBJ1-1	many	TGTGCCAGCGGATCTTTCCTGTGGACCCAGCAAGCTTTCTTT	CASGSFLWTQQAFF